This entry lists 21 T cell receptor beta chains sequenced from one sample in a study of blood T cell repertoires in COVID-19. Sequenced by immunoSEQ multiplex PCR; TCRdb stores in-frame clones only, minus some. The table lists some 180,000 clones, 75% to 90% of them singletons, with approximately 6.9% in the top ten. The sample comprised peripheral blood. These receptors originate from a man aged 60-69 years with acute or convalescent COVID-19.

This clone was recorded a few times. The chain links TRBV5-6 to TRBJ2-1; 9 nucleotides match TRBD2. This CDR3 contains 16 residues. V gave up 4 bases and J gave up 7 bases; unmatched junction bases: 12. Germline V gives CDR1 SGHDT, CDR2 YYEEEE. Here the CDR3 reads CASSHYSGGRSNEQFF. The CDR3 DNA sequence: TGTGCCAGCAGCCACTATAGCGGGGGCCGATCTAATGAGCAGTTCTTC.

The chain joins TRBV6-6 to TRBJ1-4; D gene ambiguous. The V end lost 5 bases, the J end lost 8 bases, and 21 bases lay between the germline ends. Germline V gives CDR1 MNHNY, CDR2 SVGAGI (reference sequence). This CDR3 contains 16 residues. CDR3 residues: CASSHPTHSRMEKLFF. The CDR3 bases are TGTGCCAGCAGTCACCCTACCCACAGTCGGATGGAAAAACTGTTTTTT.

The chain is built from TRBV13 and TRBJ1-2; unclear D gene. The CDR3 totals 14 residues. Germline lookup yields CDR1 PRHDT and CDR2 FYEKMQ (reference sequence). V was shortened by 5 bases and J by 3 bases, with 13 bases between the two germline ends. In DNA form, the CDR3 reads TGTGCCAGCAGCCCAGGAGGGAGGGACTATGGCTACACCTTC. Amino acid sequence: CASSPGGRDYGYTF.

This clone was seen more than once but under ten times. The chain recombines TRBV7-8 with TRBJ2-7; a possible D gene is TRBD1 (5 bases). The CDR3 consists of 15 residues. V was trimmed by 5 bases and J by 3 bases, leaving 17 bases between them. The germline V gene encodes CDR1 SGHVS and CDR2 FQNEAQ. The CDR3 is CASSESTGHLYEQYF. The CDR3 nucleotides are TGTGCCAGCAGCGAGTCCACAGGACACCTCTACGAGCAGTACTTC.

This chain connects TRBV24-1 to TRBJ2-3; 12 bases align to TRBD1. The germline CDR1 and CDR2 sequences are KGHDR and SFDVKD. CDR3 length: 17 residues. The V gene end was trimmed by 3 bases and the J gene end by 6 bases; junction bases not matched to a gene: 9. The CDR3: CATSDPGDRGRSDTQYF. CDR3 coding DNA: TGTGCCACCAGTGATCCGGGGGACAGGGGGCGGTCGGATACGCAGTATTTT.

The CDR3 DNA reads as TGTGCCAGCAGCCAAGATCCCCGATCGGGGAGCGGGGGCCGCACAGATACGCAGTATTTT. This translates into CASSQDPRSGSGGRTDTQYF. The V gene is TRBV4-2, the J gene TRBJ2-3; 8 positions match TRBD2. V trimming: 0 bases; J trimming: 1 base; junction bases outside the gene matches: 15. The CDR3 is made up of 20 amino acids. Germline CDR1 is LGHNA and CDR2 is YNFKEQ.

The rearrangement uses TRBV24-1 and TRBJ1-5; a possible D gene is TRBD1 (5 bases). The CDR3 spans 15 residues. Trimming took 7 bases from V and 7 from J, leaving 19 bases between them. Per germline, CDR1 KGHDR and CDR2 SFDVKD. CDR3 sequence reads: CATRALGTGGQPQHF. The CDR3 nucleotides are TGTGCCACCAGGGCCCTAGGAACCGGGGGGCAGCCCCAGCATTTT.

The V call is TRBV10-3, the J call TRBJ1-5; 8 positions agree with TRBD1. Unmatched junction bases numbered 7, after V lost 6 bases and J lost 0 bases. CDR1 is ENHRY and CDR2 is SYGVKD in the germline V gene. This CDR3 spans 16 amino acids. The chain's CDR3 is CAISTRDRSSNQPQHF. In nucleotides, the CDR3 is TGTGCCATCAGCACCCGGGACAGGAGTAGCAATCAGCCCCAGCATTTT.

This clone has just a few counts. V gene TRBV21-1 combines with J gene TRBJ2-1; the table's D call, TRBD2, has no DNA check behind it. TRBV21-1 constitutes a pseudogene. This CDR3 region has 21 residues. In nucleotides, the CDR3 is TGTGCCAGCAGCAAAGCATTGTCGGGGCCTAGCGGGGGGGCGGATCGGTATGAGCAGTTCTTC. It encodes CASSKALSGPSGGADRYEQFF.

The rearrangement links TRBV19 to TRBJ2-1; maybe TRBD1 (6 bases). Looked up from germline, CDR1 is LNHDA and CDR2 is SQIVND (reference sequence). The CDR3 covers 17 residues. The V gene lost 4 bases and the J gene lost 0 bases, with 16 bases spanning the gap. In nucleotides, the CDR3 is TGTGCCAGTAGTACCTCCCCTGGACAGCGCTCCTACAATGAGCAGTTCTTC. Residues: CASSTSPGQRSYNEQFF.

The chain is built from TRBV3-1 (or the pseudogene TRBV3-2) and TRBJ2-1; 11 positions match TRBD2. The CDR3 is 17 residues long. Germline-derived CDR1 and CDR2 are LGHDT and YNNKEL (reference sequence). The J segment lost 4 bases and the V segment lost 0 bases, leaving 5 bases of the junction unmatched. The CDR3 DNA reads as TGTGCCAGCAGCCAAGATAGCGGGGGGGCCCTATACAATGAGCAGTTCTTC. Protein product: CASSQDSGGALYNEQFF.

This chain links TRBV9 with TRBJ2-5, with D maybe TRBD2 (5 bases). Germline assignment: CDR1 SGDLS and CDR2 YYNGEE. V dropped 0 bases and J dropped 5 bases, with 11 bases sitting between them. The CDR3 sequence is 14 residues long. The CDR3 is CASSVAASWETQYF. For the CDR3, the DNA is TGTGCCAGCAGCGTAGCCGCTAGCTGGGAGACCCAGTACTTC.

The V call is TRBV18, the J call TRBJ1-6; D is perhaps TRBD1 (5 bases). The length of the CDR3 is 15 residues. Trimming shortened V by 3 bases and J by 5 bases, and 11 bases separated the two germline ends. Germline-derived CDR1 and CDR2 are KGHSH and LQKENI. CDR3 region: CASSPGRTDNSPLHF. CDR3 coding DNA: TGTGCCAGCTCACCGGGGCGGACGGATAATTCACCCCTCCACTTT. Using reference TRBV18 and TRBJ1-6 for the parts outside the CDR3, the full variable domain is NAGVMQNPRHLVRRRGQEARLRCSPMKGHSHVYWYRQLPEEGLKFMVYLQKENIIDESGMPKERFSAEFPKEGPSILRIQQVVRGDSAAYFCASSPGRTDNSPLHFGNGTRLTVT.

The gene calls are TRBV19 and TRBJ1-2; D possibly corresponds to TRBD1 (6 bases). Germline CDR1 LNHDA, CDR2 SQIVND (reference sequence). V lost 1 base to trimming and J lost 5 bases, with 11 bases between them. The CDR3 sequence is 14 residues long. The CDR3 is CASSIGTALYGYTF. Here the CDR3 DNA reads TGTGCCAGTAGTATAGGGACAGCTCTATATGGCTACACCTTC. Filled out from reference TRBV19 and TRBJ1-2, the complete variable domain reads DGGITQSPKYLFRKEGQNVTLSCEQNLNHDAMYWYRQDPGQGLRLIYYSQIVNDFQKGDIAEGYSVSREKKESFPLTVTSAQKNPTAFYLCASSIGTALYGYTFGSGTRLTVV.

This chain links TRBV7-3 with TRBJ2-1, with D possibly matching TRBD2 (6 bases). The V end was cut by 5 bases, the J end by 7 bases, with 15 bases between. This CDR3 spans 14 amino acids. Germline V gene data show CDR1 as SGHTA and CDR2 as FQGTGA. The CDR3 DNA is TGTGCCAGCAGCCCTGGGACTTACTCAAATGAGCAGTTCTTC. Translation gives CASSPGTYSNEQFF.

In its sample, this clone was seen a few times. This chain connects TRBV27 to TRBJ1-2, with TRBD1 matching 10 bases. Trimming cost V 1 base and J 3 bases; bases outside gene matches: 2. CDR3 length equals 15 residues. Germline CDR1 reads MNHEY; CDR2 reads SMNVEV (reference sequence). In DNA, the CDR3 is TGTGCCAGCAGTTTATGGGGGACAGGGGACTATGGCTACACCTTC. Protein sequence: CASSLWGTGDYGYTF.

This chain connects TRBV6-5 to TRBJ1-5; 7 nucleotides line up with TRBD1. Per the germline V gene, CDR1 is MNHEY and CDR2 is SVGAGI. The CDR3 covers 15 residues. J gave up 2 bases and V 7 bases, and 8 bases lay outside the gene matches. The CDR3 coding sequence is TGTGCCAGCAACCCCCAGGGGGTCGGCAATCAGCCCCAGCATTTT. Translating it yields CASNPQGVGNQPQHF.

The chain carries TRBV9 and TRBJ1-1; D remains unclear. CDR3 length: 14 amino acids. V was trimmed by 1 base and J by 1 base, leaving 8 bases between them. Looked up from germline, CDR1 is SGDLS and CDR2 is YYNGEE. CDR3 region: CASSVSPGNTEAFF. CDR3 nucleotides: TGTGCCAGCAGCGTATCGCCAGGGAACACTGAAGCTTTCTTT.

The rearrangement uses TRBV5-5 and TRBJ2-7; 7 positions match TRBD1. The CDR3 has 15 amino acids. V was clipped by 2 bases and J by 3 bases; unmatched bases: 8. Germline CDR1 is SGHKS and CDR2 is YYEKEE (reference sequence). This CDR3 reads CASSFAGGVFYEQYF. In nucleotides, the CDR3 is TGTGCCAGCAGCTTCGCAGGGGGAGTCTTCTACGAGCAGTACTTC.

The V and J genes are TRBV19 and TRBJ1-3, with D possibly TRBD1 on 5 matching bases. The V end lost 4 bases, the J end lost 10 bases, and 23 bases lay between the germline ends. Germline lookup yields CDR1 LNHDA and CDR2 SQIVND (reference sequence). This CDR3 has 16 residues. The CDR3 protein is CASSRAPSGLAATIYF. The DNA of the CDR3 is TGTGCCAGTAGTAGAGCCCCTTCGGGACTCGCGGCGACCATATATTTT.

Notes on this clone: Other nucleotide sequences from this sample produce the same CDR3. V gene TRBV12-5 combines with J gene TRBJ2-7; 8 nucleotides align to TRBD2. This CDR3 region has 13 residues. Germline CDR1 LGHNT, CDR2 FRNRAP. The ends lost 5 bases at V and 4 bases at J; junction bases unmatched: 4. The DNA for the CDR3 is TGTGCTAGTGGTGCGGGAGGAACATACGAGCAGTACTTC. Protein sequence: CASGAGGTYEQYF.